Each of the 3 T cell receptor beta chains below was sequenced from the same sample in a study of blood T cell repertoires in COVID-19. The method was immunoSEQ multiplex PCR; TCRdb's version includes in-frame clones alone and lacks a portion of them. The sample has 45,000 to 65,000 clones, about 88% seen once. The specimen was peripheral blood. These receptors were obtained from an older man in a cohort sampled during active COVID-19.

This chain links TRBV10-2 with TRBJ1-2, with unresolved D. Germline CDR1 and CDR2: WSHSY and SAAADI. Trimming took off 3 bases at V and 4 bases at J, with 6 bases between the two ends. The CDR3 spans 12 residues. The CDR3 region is CASSEGSYGYTF. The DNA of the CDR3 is TGCGCCAGCAGTGAAGGGAGCTATGGCTACACCTTC.

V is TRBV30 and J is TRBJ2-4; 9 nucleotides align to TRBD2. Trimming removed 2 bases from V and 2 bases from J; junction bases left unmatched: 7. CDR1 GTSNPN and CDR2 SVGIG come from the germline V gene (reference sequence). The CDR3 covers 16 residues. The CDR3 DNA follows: TGTGCCTGGAGTCCCCCAGCGGGGGGTTCCAAAAACATTCAGTACTTC. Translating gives CAWSPPAGGSKNIQYF.

CDR3 region: CASSATPQGSYGYTF. The CDR3 DNA follows: TGTGCCAGCAGTGCCACCCCACAGGGCTCCTATGGCTACACCTTC. The chain carries TRBV27 and TRBJ1-2; possible D gene TRBD1, 6 bases. Looked up from germline, CDR1 is MNHEY and CDR2 is SMNVEV (reference sequence). This CDR3 contains 15 residues. V gave up 5 bases and J gave up 4 bases, with 17 bases separating them.